Below, 7 T cell receptor beta chains from the same sample are listed, as sequenced in a study of lymphopenia after photon versus proton radiotherapy. Assay: immunoSEQ multiplex PCR; the TCRdb copy retains only in-frame clones and omits some. Among around 20,000 clones listed, 84% were seen once. Here the sequenced sample was peripheral blood, taken from a patient treated with photon-based radiotherapy. Source of these receptors: a woman in her 50s with pancreatic cancer.

This chain links TRBV18 with TRBJ2-5, with D possibly matching TRBD1 (5 bases). CDR3 size: 14 residues. In germline, CDR1 is KGHSH, CDR2 LQKENI. The germline V and J ends were trimmed by 5 bases and 1 base, with 11 bases remaining between them. Here the CDR3 reads CASSRGQLQETQYF. Written as DNA, the CDR3 is TGTGCCAGCTCAAGGGGTCAGCTCCAAGAGACCCAGTACTTC. Filled out from reference TRBV18 and TRBJ2-5, the complete variable domain reads NAGVMQNPRHLVRRRGQEARLRCSPMKGHSHVYWYRQLPEEGLKFMVYLQKENIIDESGMPKERFSAEFPKEGPSILRIQQVVRGDSAAYFCASSRGQLQETQYFGPGTRLLVL.

The chain joins TRBV9 to TRBJ2-7; tentative D call: TRBD2 (6 bases). Germline lookup yields CDR1 SGDLS and CDR2 YYNGEE. CDR3 size: 15 residues. Trimming removed 1 base at V and 5 bases at J, with 16 bases between. CDR3 region: CASSVRSGSHNEQYF. The DNA of the CDR3 is TGTGCCAGCAGCGTAAGGAGCGGGTCTCACAACGAGCAGTACTTC.

This sequence joins TRBV9 and TRBJ2-2; TRBD1 matches 7 bases. The V gene end was trimmed by 3 bases and the J gene end by 4 bases; junction bases not matched to a gene: 12. This CDR3 comprises 17 residues. Germline CDR1 SGDLS, CDR2 YYNGEE. CDR3 in DNA: TGTGCCAGCAGCGGTAACAGGGGAATCGGTATCACCGGGGAGCTGTTTTTT. It is translated as CASSGNRGIGITGELFF.

The chain couples TRBV29-1 to TRBJ2-7; 8 bases are shared with TRBD2. V lost 7 bases, J lost 6 bases, and 11 bases stayed unmatched. The CDR3 is 13 residues long. CDR1 is SQVTM and CDR2 is ANQGSEA in the germline V gene. The DNA of the CDR3 is TGCAGCGCCCTAAGCGGGAGTCAGAGCGAGCAGTACTTC. Translated, it gives CSALSGSQSEQYF.

This sequence joins TRBV14 and TRBJ2-1; unclear D gene. The CDR3 loop spans 12 amino acids. The V end was cut by 4 bases, the J end by 5 bases, with 6 bases between. Per the germline V gene, CDR1 is SGHDN and CDR2 is FVKESK. CDR3 loop: CASSLNHNEQFF. The CDR3 DNA follows: TGTGCCAGCAGCCTGAACCACAATGAGCAGTTCTTC.

The chain recombines TRBV30 with TRBJ1-1; no clear D. In germline, CDR1 is GTSNPN, CDR2 SVGIG (reference sequence). The ends were cut back, 0 bases at V and 0 bases at J, with 11 bases in the middle. There are 15 residues in the CDR3. CDR3 bases: TGTGCCTGGAGTGTTCACGGCCTCGTGAACACTGAAGCTTTCTTT. Its protein is CAWSVHGLVNTEAFF.

The chain is built from TRBV10-3 and TRBJ1-2, with a tentative D call TRBD1 (5 bases). V was trimmed by 9 bases and J by 8 bases, leaving 13 bases between them. CDR1 is ENHRY and CDR2 is SYGVKD in the germline V gene. The CDR3 sequence is 11 residues long. CDR3 sequence reads: CAITGDGGYTF. DNA of the CDR3: TGTGCCATAACGGGGGACGGAGGCTACACCTTC.